The clone carrying this T cell receptor (beta chain) appeared many times. Antigen unknown. According to the study, TCR beta libraries were built with iRepertoire HTBI primers and CDR3-region Arm-PCR. TCRdb redid the calling of the multiplex PCR reads with MiXCR, one entry per CDR3 protein. The profile shows about 470,000 distinct CDR3 sequences, about 17% of them singletons. Looked up from germline, CDR1 is MDHEN and CDR2 is SYDVKM. The CDR3 runs 15 residues. V was trimmed by 5 bases and J by 4 bases, leaving 14 bases between them. This sample is drawn from a study of regulatory T cells in long-lasting Graves disease. Whole-study results and caveats: Favored usage of TRBV28, TRBJ1-2 and TRBJ2-5 was recorded in persistent disease. Samples came from peripheral blood alone, without thyroid tissue.

Time point described: newly diagnosed GD, antithyroid drugs for less than 3 months. PBMC-extracted RNA yielded the TCR library. These sequences were also reported in another study, on T cells in Graves' hyperthyroidism and ophthalmopathy. That report notes: When the TCR CDR3 underwent first-round RT-PCR, the HTBI primer set was used.

Specimen: peripheral blood mononuclear cells (PBMCs), collected at new diagnosis, from a patient treated with antithyroid drugs. This sequence was found in a man aged 40-49 years with Graves disease. The chain has TRBV28 and TRBJ2-2; a possible D gene is TRBD2 (5 bases). The CDR3 spells CASSLLGVGTGELFF. The DNA of the CDR3 is TGTGCCAGCAGTCTTCTCGGGGTGGGCACCGGGGAGCTGTTTTTT.